What follows are 8 T cell receptor beta chains derived from one specimen sequenced in a study of CD8 T cells in ankylosing spondylitis. Study observations and caveats: Typical of ankylosing spondylitis blood, it appeared, was a TCR beta motif of several highly homologous variants.

Their recognized antigens are unknown. TCRdb fed the 5' RACE reads into MiXCR, producing one record per CDR3 protein. The profile shows 700,000 to 850,000 distinct CDR3 sequences, 12% of them singletons. Material: blood, either unsorted or a sorted T cell fraction (not recorded which). Receptors were obtained from a male donor with ankylosing spondylitis.

This clonotype was observed a handful of times. The V and J genes are TRBV5-1 and TRBJ2-3; 9 nucleotides match TRBD1. Germline CDR1 is SGHRS and CDR2 is YFSETQ. The V and J ends lost 4 bases and 5 bases, in that order; junction bases with no gene match: 8. The CDR3 consists of 15 residues. As DNA, the CDR3 is TGCGCCAGCAGCGATACAACAGGGGGCAAAGATACGCAGTATTTT. Protein product: CASSDTTGGKDTQYF.

CDR3 coding DNA: TGTGCCAGCAGCACCGGGACCGTATGCGCCGAGCAGTACTTC. Translation gives CASSTGTVCAEQYF. The V and J genes are TRBV5-5 and TRBJ2-7, with D possibly called TRBD1 or TRBD2 (5 bases each). The CDR3 is 14 residues long. V was cut by 4 bases and J by 6 bases, with 17 bases left in between. In germline, CDR1 is SGHKS, CDR2 YYEKEE (reference sequence).

A few counts support this clonotype. The chain carries TRBV2 and TRBJ1-2; D call uncertain. The germline gives CDR1 SNHLY, CDR2 FYNNEI. The V gene lost 2 bases and the J gene lost 5 bases, with 9 bases spanning the gap. This CDR3 comprises 13 residues. CDR3 sequence reads: CASSERERYGYTF. Here the CDR3 DNA reads TGTGCCAGCAGTGAACGGGAAAGATATGGCTACACCTTC. The full variable domain, rest sourced from reference TRBV2 and TRBJ1-2, is EPEVTQTPSHQVTQMGQEVILRCVPISNHLYFYWYRQILGQKVEFLVSFYNNEISEKSEIFDDQFSVERPDGSNFTLKIRSTKLEDSAMYFCASSERERYGYTFGSGTRLTVV.

The J gene is TRBJ1-1, the V gene TRBV28; D is unclear. V was trimmed by 3 bases and J by 6 bases, leaving 8 bases between them. Germline V lookup: CDR1 MDHEN, CDR2 SYDVKM. There are 12 residues in the CDR3. The DNA of the CDR3 is TGTGCCAGCAGTTTGAGGTTTTCTGAAGCTTTCTTT. This translates into CASSLRFSEAFF.

This clonotype was detected a few times. The chain carries TRBV18 and TRBJ2-7; D unclear. V was shortened by 2 bases and J by 1 base, with 12 bases between the two germline ends. CDR3 length equals 15 residues. Germline V gene lookup returns CDR1 KGHSH and CDR2 LQKENI. This CDR3 reads CASSPMLRASYEQYF. The CDR3 coding sequence is TGTGCCAGCTCACCAATGCTTCGGGCTTCCTACGAGCAGTACTTC.

This clonotype showed up just a few times. The chain combines TRBV5-1 with TRBJ1-6, with TRBD1 identical over 8 bases. V trimming: 4 bases; J trimming: 14 bases; junction bases outside the gene matches: 8. This CDR3 region has 13 residues. Per the germline V gene, CDR1 is SGHRS and CDR2 is YFSETQ. CDR3 amino acids: CASSGDRLFTLHF. DNA for the CDR3: TGCGCCAGCAGCGGGGACAGGCTTTTCACCCTCCACTTT.

This clonotype has just a few counts. The chain links TRBV6-2 or TRBV6-3 to TRBJ2-3; TRBD2 agrees at 11 bases. V was pared by 8 bases and J by 5 bases, with 6 bases of the junction left unmatched. CDR3 length: 14 residues. The germline gives CDR1 MNHEY, CDR2 SVGEGT. The CDR3 protein is CASELAGVVDTQYF. CDR3 sequence (DNA): TGTGCCAGCGAACTAGCGGGAGTAGTAGATACGCAGTATTTT.

This clonotype was detected only a few times. The genes are TRBV4-2 and TRBJ2-3; no clear D. V dropped 1 base and J dropped 0 bases, with 11 bases sitting between them. Germline V gene lookup returns CDR1 LGHNA and CDR2 YNFKEQ. The CDR3 contains 16 residues. This CDR3 reads CASSQGMYSSTDTQYF. CDR3 nucleotides: TGTGCCAGCAGCCAAGGGATGTACTCTAGCACAGATACGCAGTATTTT.